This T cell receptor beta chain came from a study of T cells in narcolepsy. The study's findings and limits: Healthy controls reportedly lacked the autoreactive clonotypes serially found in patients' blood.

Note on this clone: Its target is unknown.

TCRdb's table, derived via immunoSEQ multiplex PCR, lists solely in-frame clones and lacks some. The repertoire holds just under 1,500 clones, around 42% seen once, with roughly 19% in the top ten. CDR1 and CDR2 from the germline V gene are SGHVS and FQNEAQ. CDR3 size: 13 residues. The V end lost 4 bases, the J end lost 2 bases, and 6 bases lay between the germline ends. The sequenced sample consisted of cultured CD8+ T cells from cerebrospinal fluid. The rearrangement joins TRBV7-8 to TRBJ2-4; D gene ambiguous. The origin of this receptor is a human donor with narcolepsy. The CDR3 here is CASSSPPKNIQYF. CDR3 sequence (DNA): TGTGCCAGCAGCTCCCCCCCCAAAAACATTCAGTACTTC.